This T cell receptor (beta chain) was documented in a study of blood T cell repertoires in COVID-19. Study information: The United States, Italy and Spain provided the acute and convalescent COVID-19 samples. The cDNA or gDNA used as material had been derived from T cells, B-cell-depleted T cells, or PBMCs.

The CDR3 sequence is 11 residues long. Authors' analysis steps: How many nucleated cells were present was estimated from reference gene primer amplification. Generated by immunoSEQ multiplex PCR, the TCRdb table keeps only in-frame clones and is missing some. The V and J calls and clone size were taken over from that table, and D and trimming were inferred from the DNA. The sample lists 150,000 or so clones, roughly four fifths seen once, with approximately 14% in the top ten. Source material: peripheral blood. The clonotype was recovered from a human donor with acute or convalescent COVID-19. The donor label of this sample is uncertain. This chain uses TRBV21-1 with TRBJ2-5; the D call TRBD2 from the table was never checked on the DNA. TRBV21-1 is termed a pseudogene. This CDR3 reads CASSSQETQYF. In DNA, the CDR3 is TGTGCCAGCTCCTCGCAAGAGACCCAGTACTTC.